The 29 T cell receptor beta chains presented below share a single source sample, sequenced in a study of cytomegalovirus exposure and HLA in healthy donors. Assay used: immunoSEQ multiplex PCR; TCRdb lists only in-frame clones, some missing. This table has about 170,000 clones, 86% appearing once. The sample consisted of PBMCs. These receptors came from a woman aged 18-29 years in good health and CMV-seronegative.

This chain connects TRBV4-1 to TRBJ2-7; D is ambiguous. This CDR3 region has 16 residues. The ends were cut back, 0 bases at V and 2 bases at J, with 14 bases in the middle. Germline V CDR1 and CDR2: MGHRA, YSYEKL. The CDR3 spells CASSQDRRSVAYEQYF. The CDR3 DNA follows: TGCGCCAGCAGCCAAGACCGGCGGTCGGTAGCCTACGAGCAGTACTTC.

The CDR3 reads CASSRGLAGVGDTQYF. Here the CDR3 DNA reads TGTGCCAGCAGCCGGGGACTAGCGGGAGTGGGGGATACGCAGTATTTT. The gene calls are TRBV7-2 and TRBJ2-3; 14 bases are a match to TRBD2. Germline V gives CDR1 SGHTA, CDR2 FQGNSA. Unmatched junction bases numbered 7, after V lost 5 bases and J lost 6 bases. The CDR3 is 16 amino acids.

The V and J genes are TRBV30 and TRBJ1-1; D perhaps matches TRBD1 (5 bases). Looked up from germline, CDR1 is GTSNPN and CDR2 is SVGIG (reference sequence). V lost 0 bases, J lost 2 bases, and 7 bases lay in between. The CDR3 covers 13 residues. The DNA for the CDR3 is TGTGCCTGGAGTGTGACAGCCAACACTGAAGCTTTCTTT. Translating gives CAWSVTANTEAFF.

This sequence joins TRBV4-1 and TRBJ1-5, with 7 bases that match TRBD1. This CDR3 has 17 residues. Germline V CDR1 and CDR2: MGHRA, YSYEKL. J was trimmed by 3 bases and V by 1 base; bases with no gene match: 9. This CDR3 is CASSQVLLTGTNQPQHF. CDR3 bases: TGCGCCAGCAGCCAAGTTCTCCTGACAGGGACCAATCAGCCCCAGCATTTT.

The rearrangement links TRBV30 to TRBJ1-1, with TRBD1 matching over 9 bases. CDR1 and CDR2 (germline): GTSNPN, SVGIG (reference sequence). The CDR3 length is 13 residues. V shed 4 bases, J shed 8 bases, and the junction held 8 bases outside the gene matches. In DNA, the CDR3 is TGTGCCTGGAACCGGGACAGGGCGTTAGAAGCTTTCTTT. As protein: CAWNRDRALEAFF.

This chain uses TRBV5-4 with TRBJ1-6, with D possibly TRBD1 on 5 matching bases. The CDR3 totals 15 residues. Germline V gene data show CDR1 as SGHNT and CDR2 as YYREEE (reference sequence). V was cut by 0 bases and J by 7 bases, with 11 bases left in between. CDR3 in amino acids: CASSLDLPGNSPLHF. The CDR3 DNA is TGTGCCAGCAGCTTGGATCTCCCAGGGAATTCACCCCTCCACTTT.

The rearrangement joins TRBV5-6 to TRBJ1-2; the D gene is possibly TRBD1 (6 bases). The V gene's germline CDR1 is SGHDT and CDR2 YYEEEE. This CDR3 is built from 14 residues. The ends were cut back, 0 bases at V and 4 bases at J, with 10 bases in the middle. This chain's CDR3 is CASSLERTAYGYTF. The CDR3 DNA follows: TGTGCCAGCAGCTTGGAACGGACAGCCTATGGCTACACCTTC.

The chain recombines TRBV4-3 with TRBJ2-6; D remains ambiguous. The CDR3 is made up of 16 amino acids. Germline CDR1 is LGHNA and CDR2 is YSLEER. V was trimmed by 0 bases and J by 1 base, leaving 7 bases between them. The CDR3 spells CASSQDISSGANVLTF. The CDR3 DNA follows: TGCGCCAGCAGCCAAGATATATCTTCTGGGGCCAACGTCCTGACTTTC.

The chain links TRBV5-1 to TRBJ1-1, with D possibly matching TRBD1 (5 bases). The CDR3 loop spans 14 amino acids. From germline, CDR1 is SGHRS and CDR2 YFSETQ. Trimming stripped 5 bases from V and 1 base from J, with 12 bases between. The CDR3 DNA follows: TGCGCCAGCAGACTACTTACAGGGAACACTGAAGCTTTCTTT. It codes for CASRLLTGNTEAFF. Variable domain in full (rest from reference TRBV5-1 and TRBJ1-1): KAGVTQTPRYLIKTRGQQVTLSCSPISGHRSVSWYQQTPGQGLQFLFEYFSETQRNKGNFPGRFSGRQFSNSRSEMNVSTLELGDSALYLCASRLLTGNTEAFFGQGTRLTVV.

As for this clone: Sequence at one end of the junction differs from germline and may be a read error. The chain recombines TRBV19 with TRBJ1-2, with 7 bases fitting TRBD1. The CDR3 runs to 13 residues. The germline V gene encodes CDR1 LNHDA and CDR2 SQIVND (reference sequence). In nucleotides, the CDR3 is TGTGCCAGTAGCATAGACAGGGACTATGGCTACACCTTC. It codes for CASSIDRDYGYTF. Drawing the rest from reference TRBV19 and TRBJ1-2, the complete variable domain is DGGITQSPKYLFRKEGQNVTLSCEQNLNHDAMYWYRQDPGQGLRLIYYSQIVNDFQKGDIAEGYSVSREKKESFPLTVTSAQKNPTAFYLCASSIDRDYGYTFGSGTRLTVV.

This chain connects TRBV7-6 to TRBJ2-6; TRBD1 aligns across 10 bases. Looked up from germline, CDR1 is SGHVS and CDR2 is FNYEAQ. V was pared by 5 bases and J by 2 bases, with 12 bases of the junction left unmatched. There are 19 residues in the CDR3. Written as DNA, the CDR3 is TGTGCCAGCAGCCCCTATAGGGGACAGGGGAAGACTGGGGCCAACGTCCTGACTTTC. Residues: CASSPYRGQGKTGANVLTF.

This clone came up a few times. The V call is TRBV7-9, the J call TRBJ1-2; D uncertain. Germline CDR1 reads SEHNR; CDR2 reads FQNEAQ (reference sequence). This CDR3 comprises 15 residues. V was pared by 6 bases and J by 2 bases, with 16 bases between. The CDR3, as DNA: TGTGCCAGCAGTCAAGCGGGGAGAATGAACTATGGCTACACCTTC. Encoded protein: CASSQAGRMNYGYTF.

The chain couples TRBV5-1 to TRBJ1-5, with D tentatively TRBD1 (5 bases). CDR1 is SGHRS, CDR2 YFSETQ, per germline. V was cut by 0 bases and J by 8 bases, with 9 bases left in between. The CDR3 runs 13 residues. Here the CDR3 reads CASSLAGTEPQHF. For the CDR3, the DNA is TGCGCCAGCAGCTTGGCTGGGACTGAGCCCCAGCATTTT. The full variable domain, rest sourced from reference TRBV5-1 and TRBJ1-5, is KAGVTQTPRYLIKTRGQQVTLSCSPISGHRSVSWYQQTPGQGLQFLFEYFSETQRNKGNFPGRFSGRQFSNSRSEMNVSTLELGDSALYLCASSLAGTEPQHFGDGTRLSIL.

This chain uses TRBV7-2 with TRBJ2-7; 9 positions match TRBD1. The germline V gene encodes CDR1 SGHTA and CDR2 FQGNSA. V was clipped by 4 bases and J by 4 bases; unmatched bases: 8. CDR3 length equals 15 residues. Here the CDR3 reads CASSSPGQGDYEQYF. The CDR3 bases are TGTGCCAGCAGCTCACCGGGACAGGGAGATTACGAGCAGTACTTC.

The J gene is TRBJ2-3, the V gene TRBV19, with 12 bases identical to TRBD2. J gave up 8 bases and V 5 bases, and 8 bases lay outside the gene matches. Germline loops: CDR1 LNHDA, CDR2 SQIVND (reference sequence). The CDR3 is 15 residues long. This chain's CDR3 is CASSPTSGGRGTQYF. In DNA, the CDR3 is TGTGCCAGTAGTCCGACTAGCGGGGGTAGGGGTACGCAGTATTTT.

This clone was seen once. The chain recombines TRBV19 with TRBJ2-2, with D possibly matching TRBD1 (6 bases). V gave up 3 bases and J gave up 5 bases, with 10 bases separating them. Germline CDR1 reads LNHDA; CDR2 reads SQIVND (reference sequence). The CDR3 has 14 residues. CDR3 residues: CASSIAGQTGELFF. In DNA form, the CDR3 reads TGTGCCAGTAGTATTGCAGGACAGACCGGGGAGCTGTTTTTT.

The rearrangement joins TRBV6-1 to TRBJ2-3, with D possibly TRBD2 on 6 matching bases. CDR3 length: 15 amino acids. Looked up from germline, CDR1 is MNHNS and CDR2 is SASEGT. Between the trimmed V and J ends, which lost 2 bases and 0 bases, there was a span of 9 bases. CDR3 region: CASSERGYSTDTQYF. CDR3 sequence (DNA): TGTGCCAGCAGTGAACGGGGGTACAGCACAGATACGCAGTATTTT.

The CDR3 region is CAIGPMNTEAFF. The DNA of the CDR3 is TGTGCCATCGGCCCCATGAACACTGAAGCTTTCTTT. This rearrangement joins TRBV10-3 to TRBJ1-1, with D unresolved. CDR3 length equals 12 residues. The V end was cut by 8 bases, the J end by 0 bases, with 7 bases between. Germline lookup yields CDR1 ENHRY and CDR2 SYGVKD.

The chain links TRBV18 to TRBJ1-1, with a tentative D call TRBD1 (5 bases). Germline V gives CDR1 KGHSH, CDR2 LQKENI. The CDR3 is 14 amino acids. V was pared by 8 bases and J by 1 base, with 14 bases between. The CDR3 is CASRTDTSNTEAFF. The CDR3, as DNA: TGTGCCAGCCGCACGGACACCTCGAACACTGAAGCTTTCTTT.

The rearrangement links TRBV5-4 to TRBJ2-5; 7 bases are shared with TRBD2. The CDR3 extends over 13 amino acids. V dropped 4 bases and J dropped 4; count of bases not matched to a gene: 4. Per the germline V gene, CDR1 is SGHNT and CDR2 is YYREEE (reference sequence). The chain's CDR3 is CASSTTSVETQYF. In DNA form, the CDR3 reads TGTGCCAGCAGCACCACTAGCGTAGAGACCCAGTACTTC.

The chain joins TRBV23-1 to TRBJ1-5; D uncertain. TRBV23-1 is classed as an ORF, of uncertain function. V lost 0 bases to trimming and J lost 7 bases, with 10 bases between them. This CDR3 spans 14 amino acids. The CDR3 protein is CASSQSEVAQPQHF. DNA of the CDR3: TGCGCCAGCAGTCAATCTGAAGTGGCCCAGCCCCAGCATTTT.

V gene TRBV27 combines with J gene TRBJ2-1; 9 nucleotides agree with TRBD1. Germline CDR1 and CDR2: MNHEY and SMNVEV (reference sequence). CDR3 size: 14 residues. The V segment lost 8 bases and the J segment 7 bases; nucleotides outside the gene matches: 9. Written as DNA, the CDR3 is TGTGCCAGCGCTAGGACAGGGGAATTGAATGAGCAGTTCTTC. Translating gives CASARTGELNEQFF.

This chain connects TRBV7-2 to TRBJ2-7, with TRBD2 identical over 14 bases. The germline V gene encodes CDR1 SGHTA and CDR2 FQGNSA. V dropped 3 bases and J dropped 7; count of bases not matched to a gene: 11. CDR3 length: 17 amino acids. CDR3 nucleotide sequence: TGTGCCAGCAGCTTTAACCCGGGACTAGCGGGAGCGGAGGAGCAGTACTTC. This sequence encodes CASSFNPGLAGAEEQYF.

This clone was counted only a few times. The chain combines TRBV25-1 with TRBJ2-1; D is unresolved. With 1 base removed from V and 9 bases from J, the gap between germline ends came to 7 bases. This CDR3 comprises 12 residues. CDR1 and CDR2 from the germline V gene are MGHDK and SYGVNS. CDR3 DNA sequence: TGTGCCAGCAGTGAATCTTCGGGTGAGCAGTTCTTC. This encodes CASSESSGEQFF.

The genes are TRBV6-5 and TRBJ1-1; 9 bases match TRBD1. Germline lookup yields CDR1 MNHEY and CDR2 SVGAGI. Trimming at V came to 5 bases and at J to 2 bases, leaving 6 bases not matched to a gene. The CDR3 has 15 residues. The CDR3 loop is CASSTLDRGNTEAFF. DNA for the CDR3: TGTGCCAGCAGTACCTTGGACAGGGGTAACACTGAAGCTTTCTTT.

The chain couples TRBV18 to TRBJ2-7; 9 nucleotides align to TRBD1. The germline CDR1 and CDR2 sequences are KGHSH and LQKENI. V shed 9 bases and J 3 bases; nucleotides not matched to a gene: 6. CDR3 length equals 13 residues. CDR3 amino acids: CASRGQGFYEQYF. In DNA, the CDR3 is TGTGCCAGTCGGGGACAGGGTTTCTACGAGCAGTACTTC.

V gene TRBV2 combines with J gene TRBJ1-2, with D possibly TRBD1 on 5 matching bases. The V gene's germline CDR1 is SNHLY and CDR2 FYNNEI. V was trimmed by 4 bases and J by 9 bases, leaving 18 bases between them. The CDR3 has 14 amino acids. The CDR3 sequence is CASSVGTNMDSYTF. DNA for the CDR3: TGTGCCAGCAGTGTCGGGACTAACATGGATAGCTACACCTTC.

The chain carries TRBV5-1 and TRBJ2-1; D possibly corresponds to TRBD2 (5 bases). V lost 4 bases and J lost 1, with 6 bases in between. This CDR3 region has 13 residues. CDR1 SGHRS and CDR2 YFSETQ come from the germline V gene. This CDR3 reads CASSTGSYNEQFF. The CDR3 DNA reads TGCGCCAGCAGCACGGGATCCTACAATGAGCAGTTCTTC.

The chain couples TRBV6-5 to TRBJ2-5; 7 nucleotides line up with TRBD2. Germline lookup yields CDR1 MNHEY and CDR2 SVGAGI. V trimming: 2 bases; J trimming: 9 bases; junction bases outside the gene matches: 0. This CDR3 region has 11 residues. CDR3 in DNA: TGTGCCAGCAGTTACCGGGGGGCCCAGTACTTC. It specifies CASSYRGAQYF.